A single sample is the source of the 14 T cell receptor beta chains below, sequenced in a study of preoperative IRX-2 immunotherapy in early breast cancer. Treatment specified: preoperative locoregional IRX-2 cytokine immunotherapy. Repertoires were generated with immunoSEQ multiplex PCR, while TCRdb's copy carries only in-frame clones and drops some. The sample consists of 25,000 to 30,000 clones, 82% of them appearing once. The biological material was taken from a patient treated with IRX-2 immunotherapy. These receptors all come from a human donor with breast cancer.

The CDR3 nucleotides read TGTGCCAGCAGCTTAACGCGGGGGGGCCTATCCTACAATGAGCAGTTCTTC. Translated: CASSLTRGGLSYNEQFF. This rearrangement joins TRBV11-3 to TRBJ2-1; 9 nucleotides match TRBD2. V trimming: 2 bases; J trimming: 1 base; junction bases outside the gene matches: 6. From germline, CDR1 is SGHNT and CDR2 YENEEA. The CDR3 covers 17 residues.

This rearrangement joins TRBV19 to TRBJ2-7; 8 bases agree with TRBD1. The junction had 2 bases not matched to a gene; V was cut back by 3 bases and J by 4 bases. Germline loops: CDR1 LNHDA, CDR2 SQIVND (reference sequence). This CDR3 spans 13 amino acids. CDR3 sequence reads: CASSMGQVYEQYF. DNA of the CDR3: TGTGCCAGTAGTATGGGACAGGTGTACGAGCAGTACTTC.

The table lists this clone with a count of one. This CDR3 reads CASSLGGTANEKLFF. Here the CDR3 DNA reads TGTGCCAGCAGCTTGGGGGGGACCGCGAATGAAAAACTGTTTTTT. The chain has TRBV11-3 and TRBJ1-4; a weak D match, TRBD1 (5 bases). Per germline, CDR1 SGHNT and CDR2 YENEEA. The CDR3 is made up of 15 amino acids. V lost 3 bases to trimming and J lost 5 bases, with 13 bases between them. The complete variable domain, with remaining parts taken from reference TRBV11-3 and TRBJ1-4, reads EAGVVQSPRYKIIEKKQPVAFWCNPISGHNTLYWYLQNLGQGPELLIRYENEEAVDDSQLPKDRFSAERLKGVDSTLKIQPAELGDSAVYLCASSLGGTANEKLFFGSGTQLSVL.

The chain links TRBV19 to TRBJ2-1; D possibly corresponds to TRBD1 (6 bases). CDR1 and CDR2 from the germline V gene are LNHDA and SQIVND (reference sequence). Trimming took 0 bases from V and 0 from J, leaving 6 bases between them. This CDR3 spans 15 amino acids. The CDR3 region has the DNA TGTGCCAGTAGTATAGAAGGGGGCTCCTACAATGAGCAGTTCTTC. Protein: CASSIEGGSYNEQFF.

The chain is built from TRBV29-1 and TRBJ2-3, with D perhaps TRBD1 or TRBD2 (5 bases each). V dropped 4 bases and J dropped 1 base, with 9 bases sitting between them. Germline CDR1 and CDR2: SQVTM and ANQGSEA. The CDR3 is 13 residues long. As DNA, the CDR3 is TGCAGCGTTGCCCGGGACGGCACAGATACGCAGTATTTT. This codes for CSVARDGTDTQYF.

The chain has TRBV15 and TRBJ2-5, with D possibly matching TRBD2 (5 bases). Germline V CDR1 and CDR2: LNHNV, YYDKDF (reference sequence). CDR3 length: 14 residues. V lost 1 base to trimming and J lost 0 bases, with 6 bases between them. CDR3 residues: CATSRGLNQETQYF. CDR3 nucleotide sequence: TGTGCCACCAGCAGAGGACTAAACCAAGAGACCCAGTACTTC.

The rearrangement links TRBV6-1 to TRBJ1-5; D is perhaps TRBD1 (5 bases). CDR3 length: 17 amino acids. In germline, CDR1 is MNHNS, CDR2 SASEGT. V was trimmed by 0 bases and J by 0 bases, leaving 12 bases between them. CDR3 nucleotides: TGTGCCAGCAGTGAAGCCTTTGGGGGATTTAGCAATCAGCCCCAGCATTTT. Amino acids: CASSEAFGGFSNQPQHF.

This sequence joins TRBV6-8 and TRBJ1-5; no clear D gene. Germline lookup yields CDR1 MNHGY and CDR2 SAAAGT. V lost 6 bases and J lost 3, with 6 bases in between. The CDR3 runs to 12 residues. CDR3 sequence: CASRDNNQPQHF. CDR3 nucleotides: TGTGCCAGCAGAGACAACAATCAGCCCCAGCATTTT.

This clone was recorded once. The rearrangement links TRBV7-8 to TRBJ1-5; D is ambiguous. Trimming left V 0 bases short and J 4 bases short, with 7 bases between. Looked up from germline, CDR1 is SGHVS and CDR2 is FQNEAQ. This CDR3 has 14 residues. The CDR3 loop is CASSLALGNQPQHF. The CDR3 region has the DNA TGTGCCAGCAGCTTAGCGTTAGGGAATCAGCCCCAGCATTTT.

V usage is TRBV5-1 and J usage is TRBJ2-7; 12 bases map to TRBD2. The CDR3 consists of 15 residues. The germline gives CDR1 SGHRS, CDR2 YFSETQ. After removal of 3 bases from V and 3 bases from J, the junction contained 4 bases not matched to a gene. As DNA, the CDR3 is TGCGCCAGCAGCTCCGCGACTAGCGGGGGCTACGAGCAGTACTTC. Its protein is CASSSATSGGYEQYF.

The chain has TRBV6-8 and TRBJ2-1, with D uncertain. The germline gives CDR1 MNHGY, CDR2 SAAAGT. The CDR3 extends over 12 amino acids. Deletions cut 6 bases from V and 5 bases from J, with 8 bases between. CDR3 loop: CASRVADNEQFF. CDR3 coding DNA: TGTGCCAGCAGGGTTGCAGACAATGAGCAGTTCTTC.

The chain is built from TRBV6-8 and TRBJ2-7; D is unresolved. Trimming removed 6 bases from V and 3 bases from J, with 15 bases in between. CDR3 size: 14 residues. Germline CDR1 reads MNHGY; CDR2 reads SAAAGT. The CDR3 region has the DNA TGTGCCAGCAGCCAGAAACCACCGAGCTACGAGCAGTACTTC. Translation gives CASSQKPPSYEQYF.

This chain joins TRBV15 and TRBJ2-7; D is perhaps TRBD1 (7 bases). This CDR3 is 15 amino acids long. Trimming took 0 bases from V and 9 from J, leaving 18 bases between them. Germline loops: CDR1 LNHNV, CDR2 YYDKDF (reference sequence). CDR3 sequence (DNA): TGTGCCACCAGCAGAGATTATAGACAGGGAGGAGTGCAGTACTTC. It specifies CATSRDYRQGGVQYF.

The CDR3: CASSPGGSLTDTQYF. The CDR3, as DNA: TGCGCCAGCAGCCCGGGAGGGTCTCTCACAGATACGCAGTATTTT. J is TRBJ2-3 and V is TRBV5-1; 8 bases line up with TRBD2. V lost 4 bases and J lost 2; bases outside the gene matches: 6. This CDR3 contains 15 residues. The germline V gene encodes CDR1 SGHRS and CDR2 YFSETQ. Using reference TRBV5-1 and TRBJ2-3 for the parts outside the CDR3, the full variable domain is KAGVTQTPRYLIKTRGQQVTLSCSPISGHRSVSWYQQTPGQGLQFLFEYFSETQRNKGNFPGRFSGRQFSNSRSEMNVSTLELGDSALYLCASSPGGSLTDTQYFGPGTRLTVL.